This T cell receptor (beta chain) originates from a study of beta chain features in type 1 diabetes. The overall study: The study found patients and healthy donors alike in age, gender and cell yields. All samples yielded around 98,000,000 examined sorted cells. Study findings and constraints: Among patients with Type 1 diabetes, TCRB CDR3s were moderately but significantly shorter in every one of the four CD4+ subsets.

V was clipped by 4 bases and J by 5 bases, with 9 bases between them. The CDR3 is made up of 12 amino acids. Per the germline V gene, CDR1 is MNHEY and CDR2 is SVGAGI. The study reverse transcribed the entire isolated RNA, so it sequenced expressed TCRB transcripts. Sequenced naive, central memory and regulatory T cell samples produced an average of about 3.9 million reads. Clones were read by immunoSEQ multiplex PCR, and TCRdb kept only the in-frame ones, dropping some. The top ten clones hold about 0.092% of a sample with about 230,000 clones, roughly 17% of them seen once. Purities over 95% were achieved in all sorted populations. Comment on this clone: Its antigen is unidentified.

V gene TRBV6-5 combines with J gene TRBJ2-7; D call uncertain. The TCR comes from a man aged 25-45 years with type 1 diabetes. The sequenced material came from naive CD4+ T cells from blood. The CDR3 coding sequence is TGTGCCAGCAGTTCCTTTGGCCACGAGCAGTACTTC. Amino acids: CASSSFGHEQYF.